Presented here are 20 T cell receptor beta chains from one specimen sequenced in a study of human thymus T cells. TCRdb's table, derived via immunoSEQ multiplex PCR, lists solely in-frame clones and lacks some. The table has around 44,000 clones, approximately 95% seen once; the top ten hold roughly 0.13%. Sequences were obtained from blood. The receptor source for this set is a boy less than two years old with a congenital heart defect but otherwise immunologically healthy.

The chain carries TRBV11-2 and TRBJ2-2; 9 nucleotides align to TRBD1. The CDR3 is 15 amino acids. With V trimmed by 4 bases and J by 6 bases, 6 bases remained unmatched. Germline V CDR1 and CDR2: SGHAT, FQNNGV. The DNA of the CDR3 is TGTGCCAGCAGCTCCACAGGGGGCTGGGCCGGGGAGCTGTTTTTT. Protein sequence: CASSSTGGWAGELFF.

This rearrangement joins TRBV7-3 to TRBJ1-1; 7 bases map to TRBD1. Trimming at V came to 4 bases and at J to 4 bases, leaving 3 bases not matched to a gene. The CDR3 sequence is 13 residues long. Germline V gene sequence: CDR1 SGHTA, CDR2 FQGTGA. As DNA, the CDR3 is TGTGCCAGCAGCTGGGGACAGCTCACTGAAGCTTTCTTT. This sequence encodes CASSWGQLTEAFF. The full variable domain, its missing parts supplied by reference TRBV7-3 and TRBJ1-1, is GAGVSQTPSNKVTEKGKYVELRCDPISGHTALYWYRQSLGQGPEFLIYFQGTGAADDSGLPNDRFFAVRPEGSVSTLKIQRTERGDSAVYLCASSWGQLTEAFFGQGTRLTVV.

This chain joins TRBV19 and TRBJ1-2; no firm D call. There are 15 residues in the CDR3. V lost 3 bases and J lost 3, with 14 bases in between. Germline CDR1 LNHDA, CDR2 SQIVND (reference sequence). The CDR3 spells CASSIGQPAYYGYTF. CDR3 in DNA: TGTGCCAGTAGTATCGGGCAGCCCGCCTACTATGGCTACACCTTC.

Only a few counts were recorded for this clone. This rearrangement joins TRBV5-3 to TRBJ2-3; D gene ambiguous. TRBV5-3 belongs to the ORF category, with a function that is uncertain. Trimming cost V 0 bases and J 4 bases, with 3 bases left between them. CDR3 length: 12 residues. The CDR3 bases are TGTGCCAGAAGCTTGGGGGCAGATACGCAGTATTTT. It yields the protein CARSLGADTQYF.

This chain joins TRBV10-3 and TRBJ1-2; D gene unclear. Germline V gene lookup returns CDR1 ENHRY and CDR2 SYGVKD. This CDR3 has 14 amino acids. Trimming removed 4 bases from V and 2 bases from J, with 11 bases in between. CDR3 nucleotide sequence: TGTGCCATCAGTGCGTCTGGACCCAACTATGGCTACACCTTC. The encoded protein is CAISASGPNYGYTF.

The V gene is TRBV7-6, the J gene TRBJ2-7, with D possibly TRBD1 on 5 matching bases. Germline assignment: CDR1 SGHVS and CDR2 FNYEAQ. The V and J ends lost 1 base and 2 bases respectively, with 12 bases between them. The CDR3 is 15 amino acids. DNA of the CDR3: TGTGCCAGCAGCTTAGACCCAGCAGGGACCTACGAGCAGTACTTC. Its translation is CASSLDPAGTYEQYF.

This chain connects TRBV7-2 to TRBJ1-2; 9 bases are shared with TRBD1. Unmatched junction bases numbered 3, after V lost 4 bases and J lost 6 bases. This CDR3 comprises 13 residues. The germline gives CDR1 SGHTA, CDR2 FQGNSA. The CDR3 region has the DNA TGTACCAGCAGCTCAGGGACAGGGAATGGCTACACCTTC. Protein sequence: CTSSSGTGNGYTF. Using reference TRBV7-2 and TRBJ1-2 for the parts outside the CDR3, the full variable domain is GAGVSQSPSNKVTEKGKDVELRCDPISGHTALYWYRQSLGQGLEFLIYFQGNSAPDKSGLPSDRFSAERTGGSVSTLTIQRTQQEDSAVYLCTSSSGTGNGYTFGSGTRLTVV.

This chain connects TRBV11-2 to TRBJ2-5, with 8 bases matching TRBD1. This CDR3 comprises 18 residues. Germline CDR1 reads SGHAT; CDR2 reads FQNNGV. V was clipped by 1 base and J by 3 bases; unmatched bases: 13. CDR3 sequence (DNA): TGTGCCAGCAGCTTAGTGCCGGTTCACAGGGGGAAGGAAGAGACCCAGTACTTC. Its translation: CASSLVPVHRGKEETQYF.

V gene TRBV6-5 combines with J gene TRBJ2-2, with D unresolved. Trimming cost V 0 bases and J 7 bases, with 9 bases left between them. This CDR3 has 14 residues. CDR1 and CDR2 from the germline V gene are MNHEY and SVGAGI. The CDR3 is CASSYSSGNGELFF. DNA for the CDR3: TGTGCCAGCAGTTACTCGAGTGGGAACGGGGAGCTGTTTTTT.

The V and J genes are TRBV28 and TRBJ2-1, with unresolved D. CDR3 length: 13 amino acids. V lost 6 bases and J 6 bases, leaving 12 bases between the germline ends. Germline CDR1 MDHEN, CDR2 SYDVKM. The CDR3 region has the DNA TGTGCCAGCAGGGATTTAAGGTCCAATGAGCAGTTCTTC. It encodes CASRDLRSNEQFF.

This sequence joins TRBV7-2 and TRBJ2-3; no definite D call. Per germline, CDR1 SGHTA and CDR2 FQGNSA. CDR3 length: 15 residues. Trimming left V 1 base short and J 1 base short, with 9 bases between. The CDR3 is CASSLDPMRTDTQYF. The CDR3 region has the DNA TGTGCCAGCAGCTTAGACCCGATGCGCACAGATACGCAGTATTTT.

The chain employs TRBV9 and TRBJ2-1; D is uncertain. The CDR3 totals 13 residues. Trimming left V 0 bases short and J 6 bases short, with 7 bases between. CDR1 and CDR2 (germline): SGDLS, YYNGEE. The CDR3 spells CASSVEGGNEQFF. The CDR3 DNA sequence: TGTGCCAGCAGCGTAGAAGGCGGCAATGAGCAGTTCTTC.

The genes are TRBV13 and TRBJ1-6; no clear D gene. Germline CDR1 is PRHDT and CDR2 is FYEKMQ (reference sequence). CDR3 length equals 15 residues. The ends were cut back, 6 bases at V and 6 bases at J, with 15 bases in the middle. CDR3 in DNA: TGTGCCAGCAGGCCACATCGAGCCGCTAATTCACCCCTCCACTTT. Its protein product is CASRPHRAANSPLHF. The whole variable domain, filled in from reference TRBV13 and TRBJ1-6, reads AAGVIQSPRHLIKEKRETATLKCYPIPRHDTVYWYQQGPGQDPQFLISFYEKMQSDKGSIPDRFSAQQFSDYHSELNMSSLELGDSALYFCASRPHRAANSPLHFGNGTRLTVT.

The chain couples TRBV11-2 to TRBJ2-1, with D possibly being TRBD2 (7 bases). CDR3 length equals 16 residues. The ends were cut back, 1 base at V and 0 bases at J, with 10 bases in the middle. Germline assignment: CDR1 SGHAT and CDR2 FQNNGV. This CDR3 reads CASSLAGGVSYNEQFF. The CDR3 DNA is TGTGCCAGCAGCTTAGCGGGGGGCGTCTCCTACAATGAGCAGTTCTTC.

This rearrangement joins TRBV2 to TRBJ1-2; D uncertain. Germline-derived CDR1 and CDR2 are SNHLY and FYNNEI. The CDR3 consists of 10 residues. The V end lost 3 bases, the J end lost 7 bases, and 3 bases lay between the germline ends. The CDR3 here is CASSEGGYTF. The CDR3 DNA sequence: TGTGCCAGCAGTGAGGGTGGCTACACCTTC.

This clone was seen only once. This chain links TRBV30 with TRBJ1-2, with D possibly being TRBD1 (6 bases). Per germline, CDR1 GTSNPN and CDR2 SVGIG (reference sequence). Trimming removed 6 bases at V and 2 bases at J, with 13 bases between. The CDR3 covers 13 residues. The CDR3: CACYRAPNYGYTF. In DNA, the CDR3 is TGTGCCTGCTACAGGGCCCCGAACTATGGCTACACCTTC.

The V gene is TRBV5-1, the J gene TRBJ1-6; TRBD1 matches 8 bases. Germline trimming cut 1 base from V and 0 bases from J; bases unmatched to any gene: 9. The CDR3 runs to 19 residues. The germline V gene encodes CDR1 SGHRS and CDR2 YFSETQ. The CDR3 spells CASSLKGGQASSYNSPLHF. The CDR3 coding sequence is TGCGCCAGCAGCTTGAAGGGGGGACAGGCGAGCTCCTATAATTCACCCCTCCACTTT.

This clone has only one observation. The chain carries TRBV19 and TRBJ1-5; D gene unclear. The ends were cut back, 8 bases at V and 2 bases at J, with 10 bases in the middle. The CDR3 is made up of 13 amino acids. Per the germline V gene, CDR1 is LNHDA and CDR2 is SQIVND (reference sequence). The CDR3 DNA is TGTGCCAGTTCGTGGGCCGGCAATCAGCCCCAGCATTTT. Translated, it gives CASSWAGNQPQHF. Variable domain in full (rest from reference TRBV19 and TRBJ1-5): DGGITQSPKYLFRKEGQNVTLSCEQNLNHDAMYWYRQDPGQGLRLIYYSQIVNDFQKGDIAEGYSVSREKKESFPLTVTSAQKNPTAFYLCASSWAGNQPQHFGDGTRLSIL.

In nucleotides, the CDR3 is TGCGCCAGCAGCCAAGATCCCCACTACACTGAAGCTTTCTTT. It codes for CASSQDPHYTEAFF. This sequence joins TRBV4-3 and TRBJ1-1, with D uncertain. CDR3 length: 14 residues. CDR1 and CDR2 from the germline V gene are LGHNA and YSLEER. V was cut by 0 bases and J by 3 bases, with 8 bases left in between.

For the CDR3, the DNA is TGTGCCAGCCGCACTTATGGACAGGAGACCCAGTACTTC. It encodes CASRTYGQETQYF. The chain links TRBV19 to TRBJ2-5; TRBD1 is a possible D gene (6 bases). The germline V gene has CDR1 LNHDA and CDR2 SQIVND (reference sequence). The length of the CDR3 is 13 residues. V dropped 9 bases and J dropped 5 bases, with 16 bases sitting between them.